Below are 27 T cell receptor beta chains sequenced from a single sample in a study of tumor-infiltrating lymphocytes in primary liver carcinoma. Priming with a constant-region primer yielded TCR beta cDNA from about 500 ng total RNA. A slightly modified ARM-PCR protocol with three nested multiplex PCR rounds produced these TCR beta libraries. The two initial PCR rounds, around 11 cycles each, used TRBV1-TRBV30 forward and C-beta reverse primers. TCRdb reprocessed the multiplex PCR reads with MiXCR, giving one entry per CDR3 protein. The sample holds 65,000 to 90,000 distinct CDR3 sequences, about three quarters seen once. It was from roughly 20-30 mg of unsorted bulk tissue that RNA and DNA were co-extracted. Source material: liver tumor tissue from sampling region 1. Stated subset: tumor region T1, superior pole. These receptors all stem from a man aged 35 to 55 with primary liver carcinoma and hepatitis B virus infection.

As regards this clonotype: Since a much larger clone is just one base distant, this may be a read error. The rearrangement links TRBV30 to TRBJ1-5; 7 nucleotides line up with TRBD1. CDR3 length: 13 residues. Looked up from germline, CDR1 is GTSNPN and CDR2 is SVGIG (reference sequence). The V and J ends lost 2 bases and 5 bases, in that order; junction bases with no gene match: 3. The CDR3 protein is CAWSWDSDQPQHF. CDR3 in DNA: TGTGCCTGGAGTTGGGACAGTGATCAGCCCCAGCATTTT. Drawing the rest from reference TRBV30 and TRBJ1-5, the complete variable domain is SQTIHQWPATLVQPVGSPLSLECTVEGTSNPNLYWYRQAAGRGLQLLFYSVGIGQISSEVPQNLSASRPQDRQFILSSKKLLLSDSGFYLCAWSWDSDQPQHFGDGTRLSIL.

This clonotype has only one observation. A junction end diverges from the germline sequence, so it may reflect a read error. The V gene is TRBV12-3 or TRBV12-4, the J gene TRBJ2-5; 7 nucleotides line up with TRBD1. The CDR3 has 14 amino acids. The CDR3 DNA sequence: TGTGCCAGCACGGCCGGGACAGACCAAGATACCCAGTACTTC. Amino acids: CASTAGTDQDTQYF.

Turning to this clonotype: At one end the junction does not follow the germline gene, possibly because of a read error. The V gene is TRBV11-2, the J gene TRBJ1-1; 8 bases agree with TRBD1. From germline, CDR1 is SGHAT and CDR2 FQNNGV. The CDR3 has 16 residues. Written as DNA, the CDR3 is TGCGCCAGCAGTCGTACGATTCAGGGACAGGACACTGAAGCCTTCTTT. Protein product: CASSRTIQGQDTEAFF. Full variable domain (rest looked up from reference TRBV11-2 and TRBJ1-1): EAGVAQSPRYKIIEKRQSVAFWCNPISGHATLYWYQQILGQGPKLLIQFQNNGVVDDSQLPKDRFSAERLKGVDSTLKIQPAKLEDSAVYLCASSRTIQGQDTEAFFGQGTRLTVV.

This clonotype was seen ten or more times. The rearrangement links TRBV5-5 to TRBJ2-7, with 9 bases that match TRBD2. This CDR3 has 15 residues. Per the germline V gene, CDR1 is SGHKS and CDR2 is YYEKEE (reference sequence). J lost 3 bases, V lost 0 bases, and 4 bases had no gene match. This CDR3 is CASSLALAGYYEQYF. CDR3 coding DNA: TGTGCCAGCAGCTTGGCTCTAGCGGGATACTACGAGCAGTACTTC.

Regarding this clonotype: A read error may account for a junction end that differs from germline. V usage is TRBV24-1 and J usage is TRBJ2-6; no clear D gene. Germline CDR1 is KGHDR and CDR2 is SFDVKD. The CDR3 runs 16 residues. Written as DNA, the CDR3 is TGTGCCATCAGTGATTCAGTGGTGGACGGGGCCAACGTCCTGACTTTC. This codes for CAISDSVVDGANVLTF.

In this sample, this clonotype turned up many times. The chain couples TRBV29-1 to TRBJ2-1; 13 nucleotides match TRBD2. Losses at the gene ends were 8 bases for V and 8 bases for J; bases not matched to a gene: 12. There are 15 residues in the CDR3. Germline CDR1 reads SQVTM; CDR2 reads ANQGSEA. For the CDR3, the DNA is TGCAGCCTTGGACTAGCGGGAGCCTTTGACCATGAGCAGTTCTTC. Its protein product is CSLGLAGAFDHEQFF.

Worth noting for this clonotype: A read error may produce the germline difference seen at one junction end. CDR3 sequence (DNA): TGTGCCAGCAGTCCACGCCTCGAGGGGGACACCGTATATTTT. Encoded protein: CASSPRLEGDTVYF. The genes are TRBV12-3 or TRBV12-4 and TRBJ1-3; D might be TRBD1 (6 bases). The CDR3 covers 14 residues.

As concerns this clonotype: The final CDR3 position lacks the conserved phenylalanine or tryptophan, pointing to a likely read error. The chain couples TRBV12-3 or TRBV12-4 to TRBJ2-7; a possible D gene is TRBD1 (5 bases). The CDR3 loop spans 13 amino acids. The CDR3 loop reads CTSFVGSGYEQYL. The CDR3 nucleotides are TGTACCAGTTTTGTAGGGTCAGGGTACGAGCAGTACCTC.

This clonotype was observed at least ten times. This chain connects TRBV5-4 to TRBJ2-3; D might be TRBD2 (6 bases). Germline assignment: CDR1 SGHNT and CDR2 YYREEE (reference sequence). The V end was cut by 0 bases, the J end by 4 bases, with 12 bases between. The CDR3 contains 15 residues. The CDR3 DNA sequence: TGTGCCAGCAGCTTGGGCCGGGAGAGGCCAGATACGCAGTATTTT. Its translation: CASSLGRERPDTQYF.

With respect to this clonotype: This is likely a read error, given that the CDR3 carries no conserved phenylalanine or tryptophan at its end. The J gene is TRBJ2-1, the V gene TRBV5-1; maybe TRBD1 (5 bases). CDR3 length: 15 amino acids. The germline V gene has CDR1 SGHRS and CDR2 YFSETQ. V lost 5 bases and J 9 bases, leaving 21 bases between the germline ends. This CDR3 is CASSPTGAANSEQFL. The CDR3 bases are TGCGCCAGCAGTCCCACTGGGGCAGCAAACAGTGAGCAGTTCTTA.

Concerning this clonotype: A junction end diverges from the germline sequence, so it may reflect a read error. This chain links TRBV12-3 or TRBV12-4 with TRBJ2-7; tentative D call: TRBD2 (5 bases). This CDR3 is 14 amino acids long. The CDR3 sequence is CASSRTEASYERHF. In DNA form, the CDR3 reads TGTGCCAGCAGTAGGACTGAAGCTTCCTACGAGCGGCACTTC.

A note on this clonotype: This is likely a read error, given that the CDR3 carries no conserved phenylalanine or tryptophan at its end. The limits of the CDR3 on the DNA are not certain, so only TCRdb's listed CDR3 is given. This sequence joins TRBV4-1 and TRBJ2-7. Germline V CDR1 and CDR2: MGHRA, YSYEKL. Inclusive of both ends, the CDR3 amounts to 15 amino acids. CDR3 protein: CASSPGSLTPYEQYS.

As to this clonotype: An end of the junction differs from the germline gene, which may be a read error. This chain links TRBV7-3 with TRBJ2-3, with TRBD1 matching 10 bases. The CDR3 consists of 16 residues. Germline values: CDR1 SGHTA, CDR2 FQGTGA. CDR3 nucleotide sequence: TGTGTCAGCAGCTCCGGGACAGGGGTATCCACAGATACACAGTATTTT. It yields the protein CVSSSGTGVSTDTQYF. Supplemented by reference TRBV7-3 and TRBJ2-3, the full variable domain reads GAGVSQTPSNKVTEKGKYVELRCDPISGHTALYWYRQSLGQGPEFLIYFQGTGAADDSGLPNDRFFAVRPEGSVSTLKIQRTERGDSAVYLCVSSSGTGVSTDTQYFGPGTRLTVL.

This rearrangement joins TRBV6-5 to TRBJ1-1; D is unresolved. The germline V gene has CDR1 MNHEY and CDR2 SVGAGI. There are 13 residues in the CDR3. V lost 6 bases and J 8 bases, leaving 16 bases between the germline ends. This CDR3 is CASSSSRIGEAFF. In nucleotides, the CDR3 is TGTGCCAGCAGCTCCAGCAGGATCGGGGAAGCTTTCTTT.

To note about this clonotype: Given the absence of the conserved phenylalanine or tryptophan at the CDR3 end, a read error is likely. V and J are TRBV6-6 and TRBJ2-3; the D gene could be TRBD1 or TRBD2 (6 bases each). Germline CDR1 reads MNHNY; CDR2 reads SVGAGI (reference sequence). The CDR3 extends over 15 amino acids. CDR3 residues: CASSPTDGGTDTQYS. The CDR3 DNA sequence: TGTGCCAGCAGTCCCACCGACGGGGGCACGGATACGCAGTATTCT.

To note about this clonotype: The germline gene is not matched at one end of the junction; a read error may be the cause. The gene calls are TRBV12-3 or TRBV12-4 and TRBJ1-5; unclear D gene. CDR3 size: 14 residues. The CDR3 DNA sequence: TGTGCCGGCAGTTTAGCAACCTCAGATCAGTCCCAGCATTTT. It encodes CAGSLATSDQSQHF.

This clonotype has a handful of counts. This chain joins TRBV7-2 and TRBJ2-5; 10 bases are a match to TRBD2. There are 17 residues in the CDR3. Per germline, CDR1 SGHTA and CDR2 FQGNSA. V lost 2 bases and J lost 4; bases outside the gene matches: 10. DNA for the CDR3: TGTGCCAGCAGCTTAAGGGCTAGCGGGAGAGTGGGAGAGACCCAGTACTTC. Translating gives CASSLRASGRVGETQYF.

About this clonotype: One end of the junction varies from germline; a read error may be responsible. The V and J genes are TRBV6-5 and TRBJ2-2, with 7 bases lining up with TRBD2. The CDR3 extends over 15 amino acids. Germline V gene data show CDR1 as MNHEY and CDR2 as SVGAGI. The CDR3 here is CASSGLGGVTGELFF. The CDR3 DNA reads TGCGCCAGCAGTGGACTAGGTGGAGTAACCGGGGAGCTGTTTTTT.

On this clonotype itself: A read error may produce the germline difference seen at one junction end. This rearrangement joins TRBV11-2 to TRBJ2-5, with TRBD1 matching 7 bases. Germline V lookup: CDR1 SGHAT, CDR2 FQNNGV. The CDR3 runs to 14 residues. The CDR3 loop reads CASSRRDSQGTQYF. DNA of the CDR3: TGTGCCAGTAGCCGCAGGGACAGCCAAGGGACCCAGTACTTC.

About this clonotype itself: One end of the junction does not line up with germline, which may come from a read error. CDR3: CTRSQSGATNEKLFF. In DNA, the CDR3 is TGTACCAGGAGCCAATCGGGGGCAACTAATGAAAAACTGTTTTTT. The genes are TRBV16 and TRBJ1-4; a weak D match, TRBD1 (5 bases). The CDR3 is 15 amino acids. Per germline, CDR1 KGHSY and CDR2 FQNENV. Full variable domain (rest looked up from reference TRBV16 and TRBJ1-4): GEEVAQTPKHLVRGEGQKAKLYCAPIKGHSYVFWYQQVLKNEFKFLISFQNENVFDETGMPKERFSAKCLPNSPCSLEIQATKLEDSAVYFCTRSQSGATNEKLFFGSGTQLSVL.

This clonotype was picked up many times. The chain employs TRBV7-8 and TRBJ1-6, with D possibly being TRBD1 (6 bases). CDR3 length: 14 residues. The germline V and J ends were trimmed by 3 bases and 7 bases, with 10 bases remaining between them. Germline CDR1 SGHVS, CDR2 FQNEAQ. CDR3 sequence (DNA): TGTGCCAGCAGCTTTACAGGGCTGAATTCACCCCTCCACTTT. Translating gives CASSFTGLNSPLHF.

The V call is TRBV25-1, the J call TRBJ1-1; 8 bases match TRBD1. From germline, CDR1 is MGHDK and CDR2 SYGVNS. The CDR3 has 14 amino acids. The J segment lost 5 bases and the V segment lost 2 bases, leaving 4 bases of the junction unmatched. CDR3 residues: CASSEQGAETEAFF. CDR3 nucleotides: TGTGCCAGCAGTGAACAGGGGGCGGAAACTGAAGCTTTCTTT.

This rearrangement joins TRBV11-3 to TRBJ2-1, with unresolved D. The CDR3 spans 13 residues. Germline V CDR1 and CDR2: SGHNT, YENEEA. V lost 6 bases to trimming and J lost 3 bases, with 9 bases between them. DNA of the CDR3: TGTGCCAGCAGGCATACAGACTACAATGAGCAGTTCTTC. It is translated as CASRHTDYNEQFF. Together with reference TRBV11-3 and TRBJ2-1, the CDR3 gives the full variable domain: EAGVVQSPRYKIIEKKQPVAFWCNPISGHNTLYWYLQNLGQGPELLIRYENEEAVDDSQLPKDRFSAERLKGVDSTLKIQPAELGDSAVYLCASRHTDYNEQFFGPGTRLTVL.

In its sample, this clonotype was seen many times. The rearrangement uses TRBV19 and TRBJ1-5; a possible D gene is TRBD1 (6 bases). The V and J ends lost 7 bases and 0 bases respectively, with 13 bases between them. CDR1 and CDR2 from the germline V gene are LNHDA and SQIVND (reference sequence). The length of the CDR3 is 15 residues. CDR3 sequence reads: CASTMDSHSNQPQHF. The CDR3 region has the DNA TGTGCCAGTACTATGGACAGCCATAGCAATCAGCCCCAGCATTTT.

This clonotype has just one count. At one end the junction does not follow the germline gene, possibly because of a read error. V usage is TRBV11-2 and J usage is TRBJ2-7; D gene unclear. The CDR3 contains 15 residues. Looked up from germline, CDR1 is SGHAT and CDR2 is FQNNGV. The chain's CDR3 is CASSLGETETYEQYF. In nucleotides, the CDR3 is TGCGCCAGCAGCTTAGGTGAGACCGAAACCTACGAGCAGTACTTC.

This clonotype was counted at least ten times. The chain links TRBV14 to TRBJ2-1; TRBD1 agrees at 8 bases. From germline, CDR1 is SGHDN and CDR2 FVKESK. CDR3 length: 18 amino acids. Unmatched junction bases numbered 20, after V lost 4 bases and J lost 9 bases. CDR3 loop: CASSPFLDRVERYGEQFF. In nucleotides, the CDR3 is TGTGCCAGCAGCCCCTTCCTGGACAGGGTGGAACGGTACGGTGAGCAGTTCTTC.

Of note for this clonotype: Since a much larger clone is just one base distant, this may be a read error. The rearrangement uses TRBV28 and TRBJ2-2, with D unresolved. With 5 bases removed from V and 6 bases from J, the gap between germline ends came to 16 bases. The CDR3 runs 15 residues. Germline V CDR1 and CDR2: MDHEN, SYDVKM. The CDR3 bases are TGTGCCAGCAGTGGGCCGGGCGACGCCTCCGGGGAGCTGTTTTTT. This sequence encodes CASSGPGDASGELFF. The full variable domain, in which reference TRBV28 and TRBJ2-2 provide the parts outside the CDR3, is DVKVTQSSRYLVKRTGEKVFLECVQDMDHENMFWYRQDPGLGLRLIYFSYDVKMKEKGDIPEGYSVSREKKERFSLILESASTNQTSMYLCASSGPGDASGELFFGEGSRLTVL.